This passage covers 19 T cell receptor beta chains from one sample sequenced in a study of blood T cell repertoires in COVID-19. Profiled with immunoSEQ multiplex PCR; TCRdb holds only in-frame clones, not every one. The repertoire holds about 80,000 clones, with roughly nine tenths as singletons. Sequencing used peripheral blood. These receptors were collected from a woman aged 45 to 65 in a cohort sampled during active COVID-19.

The chain couples TRBV19 to TRBJ1-4; 8 bases agree with TRBD1. The J segment lost 4 bases and the V segment lost 0 bases, leaving 4 bases of the junction unmatched. CDR1 and CDR2 from the germline V gene are LNHDA and SQIVND (reference sequence). This CDR3 has 16 residues. The CDR3 nucleotides read TGTGCCAGTAGTATAGACAGGGGGCCGATTAATGAAAAACTGTTTTTT. It codes for CASSIDRGPINEKLFF.

The rearrangement joins TRBV27 to TRBJ1-4; 9 bases fit TRBD1. The germline gives CDR1 MNHEY, CDR2 SMNVEV (reference sequence). With 3 bases clipped from V and 8 bases from J, the junction kept 19 bases outside the gene matches. The length of the CDR3 is 19 residues. CDR3 region: CASSLILGGTKQGAEKLFF. The CDR3 DNA sequence: TGTGCCAGCAGTTTGATATTGGGCGGGACGAAACAGGGGGCGGAAAAACTGTTTTTT.

This chain joins TRBV5-4 and TRBJ2-3, with 8 bases identical to TRBD1. Germline V gene sequence: CDR1 SGHNT, CDR2 YYREEE (reference sequence). Trimming took 5 bases from V and 4 from J; bases not matched to a gene: 6. CDR3 length equals 14 residues. The CDR3 region has the DNA TGTGCCAGCAGTCTTGGACAGGGTCCAGATACGCAGTATTTT. Translation: CASSLGQGPDTQYF.

The chain links TRBV11-2 to TRBJ2-1, with TRBD2 matching 8 bases. The length of the CDR3 is 15 residues. Looked up from germline, CDR1 is SGHAT and CDR2 is FQNNGV. The J segment lost 4 bases and the V segment lost 2 bases, leaving 4 bases of the junction unmatched. The CDR3 spells CASSLREGWYNEQFF. CDR3 DNA sequence: TGTGCCAGCAGCTTACGGGAGGGGTGGTACAATGAGCAGTTCTTC.

In DNA form, the CDR3 reads TGTGCCAGCAGTTTATCGGGGGTGAGGACAGAATACAATGAGCAGTTCTTC. The encoded protein is CASSLSGVRTEYNEQFF. The J gene is TRBJ2-1, the V gene TRBV27, with D possibly matching TRBD1 (6 bases). V was trimmed by 0 bases and J by 4 bases, leaving 16 bases between them. CDR1 and CDR2 (germline): MNHEY, SMNVEV (reference sequence). This CDR3 region has 17 residues.

This sequence joins TRBV24-1 and TRBJ2-7; no clear D gene. The CDR3 consists of 14 residues. CDR1 is KGHDR and CDR2 is SFDVKD in the germline V gene. Trimming cost V 3 bases and J 5 bases, with 13 bases left between them. CDR3 protein: CATSDTIDNNEQYF. For the CDR3, the DNA is TGTGCCACCAGTGATACGATCGACAACAACGAGCAGTACTTC.

In its sample, this clone was seen a few times. V gene TRBV7-8 combines with J gene TRBJ2-7; 10 bases line up with TRBD2. Trimming removed 4 bases from V and 6 bases from J; junction bases left unmatched: 9. The CDR3 length is 15 residues. In germline, CDR1 is SGHVS, CDR2 FQNEAQ. The DNA for the CDR3 is TGTGCCAGCAGCTCCCGTCGTCTAGCGGGGGCCGAGCAGTACTTC. Its translation: CASSSRRLAGAEQYF. The full variable domain, its missing parts supplied by reference TRBV7-8 and TRBJ2-7, is GAGVSQSPRYKVAKRGQDVALRCDPISGHVSLFWYQQALGQGPEFLTYFQNEAQLDKSGLPSDRFFAERPEGSVSTLKIQRTQQEDSAVYLCASSSRRLAGAEQYFGPGTRLTVT.

The chain links TRBV5-1 to TRBJ1-6, with 10 bases identical to TRBD1. Germline-derived CDR1 and CDR2 are SGHRS and YFSETQ. Trimming removed 0 bases from V and 6 bases from J; junction bases left unmatched: 3. This CDR3 spans 16 amino acids. The CDR3 sequence: CASSLGQGAPNSPLHF. Written as DNA, the CDR3 is TGCGCCAGCAGCTTGGGACAGGGGGCTCCTAATTCACCCCTCCACTTT.

The J gene is TRBJ2-1, the V gene TRBV10-2; the match to TRBD2 covers 8 bases. J was trimmed by 16 bases and V by 8 bases; bases with no gene match: 16. The CDR3 consists of 13 residues. Germline-derived CDR1 and CDR2 are WSHSY and SAAADI. CDR3: CASGGVAGSWEFF. Here the CDR3 DNA reads TGCGCCAGCGGGGGGGTAGCGGGGTCGTGGGAATTCTTC.

The chain links TRBV4-2 to TRBJ2-7, with 9 bases fitting TRBD1. The CDR3 sequence is 16 residues long. Germline CDR1 reads LGHNA; CDR2 reads YNFKEQ. Trimming cost V 0 bases and J 4 bases; bases outside gene matches: 7. The CDR3 DNA follows: TGTGCCAGCAGCCAAGATGGAGGGACAGGGAGGTACGAGCAGTACTTC. It translates to CASSQDGGTGRYEQYF.

The rearrangement links TRBV12-5 to TRBJ1-1; tentatively, D is TRBD1 (5 bases). Trimming removed 2 bases at V and 0 bases at J, with 10 bases between. Germline loops: CDR1 LGHNT, CDR2 FRNRAP. The CDR3 is made up of 15 amino acids. Here the CDR3 reads CASGLLRGVNTEAFF. CDR3 DNA: TGTGCTAGTGGTTTGCTTCGGGGGGTGAACACTGAAGCTTTCTTT.

This clone appeared a single time. CDR3 protein: CASSYWGGEEKLFF. The CDR3 nucleotides are TGTGCCAGCAGCTACTGGGGAGGGGAGGAAAAACTGTTTTTT. The chain has TRBV5-6 and TRBJ1-4; possibly TRBD1 for D (5 bases). V shed 3 bases and J shed 8 bases, with 14 bases lying between them. Germline values: CDR1 SGHDT, CDR2 YYEEEE. The CDR3 runs to 14 residues. Complete variable domain (other parts from reference TRBV5-6 and TRBJ1-4): DAGVTQSPTHLIKTRGQQVTLRCSPKSGHDTVSWYQQALGQGPQFIFQYYEEEERQRGNFPDRFSGHQFPNYSSELNVNALLLGDSALYLCASSYWGGEEKLFFGSGTQLSVL.

The chain joins TRBV7-9 to TRBJ2-2, with 12 bases aligning to TRBD1. Per the germline V gene, CDR1 is SEHNR and CDR2 is FQNEAQ (reference sequence). The CDR3 runs 17 residues. V was pared by 4 bases and J by 4 bases, with 7 bases of the junction left unmatched. The CDR3 here is CASSSRDRGLGTGELFF. CDR3 nucleotides: TGTGCCAGCAGCTCAAGGGACAGGGGGCTAGGCACCGGGGAGCTGTTTTTT.

The V gene is TRBV3-1 (or the pseudogene TRBV3-2), the J gene TRBJ1-2; 7 bases map to TRBD1. The CDR3 contains 14 residues. Germline trimming cut 0 bases from V and 6 bases from J; bases unmatched to any gene: 4. Germline lookup yields CDR1 LGHDT and CDR2 YNNKEL (reference sequence). CDR3 DNA: TGTGCCAGCAGCCAAGAAGGGACAGTCGATGGCTACACCTTC. Protein sequence: CASSQEGTVDGYTF.

This sequence joins TRBV28 and TRBJ2-7, with a possible D match to TRBD2 (6 bases). Trimming removed 5 bases at V and 4 bases at J, with 12 bases between. Per germline, CDR1 MDHEN and CDR2 SYDVKM. The CDR3 is made up of 13 amino acids. The CDR3 region is CASSTTSLYEQYF. The CDR3 DNA reads TGTGCCAGCAGTACGACTAGTCTGTACGAGCAGTACTTC.

The chain carries TRBV5-1 and TRBJ1-2; D unresolved. Germline V gene lookup returns CDR1 SGHRS and CDR2 YFSETQ. Deletions cut 0 bases from V and 8 bases from J, with 11 bases between. The CDR3 runs 13 residues. The chain's CDR3 is CASSLGSGPGYTF. The CDR3, as DNA: TGCGCCAGCAGCTTGGGGTCGGGTCCCGGCTACACCTTC. Full variable domain (missing parts from reference TRBV5-1 and TRBJ1-2): KAGVTQTPRYLIKTRGQQVTLSCSPISGHRSVSWYQQTPGQGLQFLFEYFSETQRNKGNFPGRFSGRQFSNSRSEMNVSTLELGDSALYLCASSLGSGPGYTFGSGTRLTVV.

The V and J genes are TRBV5-1 and TRBJ1-2, with a tentative D call TRBD1 (6 bases). The V end lost 5 bases, the J end lost 6 bases, and 11 bases lay between the germline ends. The CDR3 has 12 amino acids. Germline V lookup: CDR1 SGHRS, CDR2 YFSETQ. This chain's CDR3 is CASRVQGDGYTF. The CDR3, as DNA: TGCGCCAGCAGGGTACAGGGAGATGGCTACACCTTC.

This clone was seen a few times. J is TRBJ1-3 and V is TRBV10-3; possible D gene TRBD1, 6 bases. The germline V gene encodes CDR1 ENHRY and CDR2 SYGVKD. The V and J ends lost 4 bases and 0 bases respectively, with 10 bases between them. The CDR3 is 15 amino acids. In nucleotides, the CDR3 is TGTGCCATCAGTGGTGACAGGAGCTCTGGAAACACCATATATTTT. Translating it yields CAISGDRSSGNTIYF.

J is TRBJ2-4 and V is TRBV27; D is perhaps TRBD1 (5 bases). The CDR3 is 16 residues long. Trimming took 5 bases from V and 0 from J, leaving 14 bases between them. Germline lookup yields CDR1 MNHEY and CDR2 SMNVEV (reference sequence). This CDR3 is CASSKTDALAKNIQYF. In nucleotides, the CDR3 is TGTGCCAGCAGTAAGACAGATGCCCTAGCCAAAAACATTCAGTACTTC.